The present entry profiles one TCR beta chain with its context. The junction had 4 bases not matched to a gene; V was cut back by 2 bases and J by 8 bases. The CDR3 sequence is 15 residues long. CDR1 and CDR2 from the germline V gene are MNHEY and SVGAGI. The sample is drawn from a study of blood T cell repertoires in COVID-19. Turning to the study itself: Sites across the United States, Italy and Spain contributed samples from acute and convalescent COVID-19. The analysed material was cDNA or gDNA that came from T cells, B-cell-depleted T cells, or PBMCs.

In the authors' methods: Estimated nucleated cell counts came from reference gene primer amplification. Sequenced by immunoSEQ multiplex PCR; TCRdb stores in-frame clones only, minus some. The V and J calls and clone size come from that table; D and trimming were worked out from the DNA. Of just under 100,000 clones in the sample, about 82% were seen once. Sequencing input: peripheral blood. This clonotype was obtained from a woman aged 60 to 75 in a cohort sampled during active or convalescent COVID-19. This chain links TRBV6-5 with TRBJ1-6, with 9 bases aligning to TRBD1. CDR3 nucleotides: TGTGCCAGCAGTTACGAGGGACAGGGTGATTCACCCCTCCACTTT. Protein product: CASSYEGQGDSPLHF.